This TCR beta chain was found in a study of tumour-infiltrating T cells in Burkitt lymphoma. Study summary: The Burkitt lymphoma cohort spanned all epidemiological subtypes. Survival, overall and progression-free, tracked with productive clonality.

General study results and limits: Public clonotypes, several, appeared across numerous Burkitt lymphoma patients.

A few counts support this clone. Its target is unknown. TCRdb's table, derived via immunoSEQ multiplex PCR, lists solely in-frame clones and lacks some. The data hold approximately 46,000 clones, with 30% to 40% observed a single time. V lost 4 bases and J 1 base, leaving 6 bases between the germline ends. There are 13 residues in the CDR3. Germline CDR1 and CDR2: SGDLS and YYNGEE. This receptor was identified in a human donor with Burkitt lymphoma. The chain has TRBV9 and TRBJ1-5; no definite D call. Sequenced input: tumor tissue. CDR3 bases: TGTGCCAGCAGCACGGACAGCAATCAGCCCCAGCATTTT. This codes for CASSTDSNQPQHF.